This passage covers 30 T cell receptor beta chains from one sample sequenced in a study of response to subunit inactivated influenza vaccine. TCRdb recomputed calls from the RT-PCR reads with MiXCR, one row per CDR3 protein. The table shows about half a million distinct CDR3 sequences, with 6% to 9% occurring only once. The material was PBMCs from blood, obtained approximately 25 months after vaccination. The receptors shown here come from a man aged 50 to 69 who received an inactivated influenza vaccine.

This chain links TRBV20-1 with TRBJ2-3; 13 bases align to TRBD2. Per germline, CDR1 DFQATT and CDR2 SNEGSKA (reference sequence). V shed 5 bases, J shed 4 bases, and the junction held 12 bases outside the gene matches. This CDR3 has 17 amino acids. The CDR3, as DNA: TGCAGTGCTGCCCCCGGGACTAGCGGGATTTGGTCAGATACGCAGTATTTT. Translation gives CSAAPGTSGIWSDTQYF.

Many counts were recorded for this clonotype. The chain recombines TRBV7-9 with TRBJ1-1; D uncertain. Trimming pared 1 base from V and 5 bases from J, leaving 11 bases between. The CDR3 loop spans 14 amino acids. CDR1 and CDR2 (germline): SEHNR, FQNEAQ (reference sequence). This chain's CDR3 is CASSLEHGVTEAFF. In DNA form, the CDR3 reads TGTGCCAGCAGCTTAGAACATGGGGTTACTGAAGCTTTCTTT.

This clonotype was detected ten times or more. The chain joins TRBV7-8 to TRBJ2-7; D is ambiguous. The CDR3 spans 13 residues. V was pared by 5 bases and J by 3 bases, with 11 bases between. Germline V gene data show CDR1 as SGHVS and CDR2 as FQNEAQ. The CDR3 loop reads CASSPESGYEQYF. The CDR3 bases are TGTGCCAGCAGCCCAGAGTCGGGCTACGAGCAGTACTTC.

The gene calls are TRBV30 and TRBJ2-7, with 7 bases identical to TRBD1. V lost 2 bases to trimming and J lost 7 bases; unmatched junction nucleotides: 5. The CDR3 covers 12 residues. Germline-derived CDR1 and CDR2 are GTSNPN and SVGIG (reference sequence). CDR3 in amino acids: CAWSITGDEQYF. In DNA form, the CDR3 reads TGTGCCTGGAGTATTACAGGGGATGAGCAGTACTTC.

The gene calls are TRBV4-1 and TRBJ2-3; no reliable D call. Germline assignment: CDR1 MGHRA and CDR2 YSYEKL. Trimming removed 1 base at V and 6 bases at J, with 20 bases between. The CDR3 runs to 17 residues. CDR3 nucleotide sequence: TGCGCCAGCAGCCAAGGCCCATTCTACGGGCGTCCTGATACGCAGTATTTT. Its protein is CASSQGPFYGRPDTQYF.

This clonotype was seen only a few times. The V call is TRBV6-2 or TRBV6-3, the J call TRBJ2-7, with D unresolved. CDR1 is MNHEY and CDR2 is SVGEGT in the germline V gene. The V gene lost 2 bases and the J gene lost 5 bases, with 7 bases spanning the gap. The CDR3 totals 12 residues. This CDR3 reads CASSYTGNEQYF. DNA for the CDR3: TGTGCCAGCAGTTACACGGGTAACGAGCAGTACTTC.

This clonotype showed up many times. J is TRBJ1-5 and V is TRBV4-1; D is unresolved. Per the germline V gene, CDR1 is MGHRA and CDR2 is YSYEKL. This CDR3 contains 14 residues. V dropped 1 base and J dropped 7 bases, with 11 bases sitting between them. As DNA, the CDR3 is TGCGCCAGCAGCCAAGCCTTTAGTACCCAGCCCCAGCATTTT. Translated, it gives CASSQAFSTQPQHF.

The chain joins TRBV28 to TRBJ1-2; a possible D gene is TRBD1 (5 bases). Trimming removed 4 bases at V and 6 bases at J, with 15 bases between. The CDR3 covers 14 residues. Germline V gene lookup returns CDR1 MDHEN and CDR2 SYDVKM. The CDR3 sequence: CASSWSGTADGYTF. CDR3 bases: TGTGCCAGCAGTTGGAGCGGGACTGCCGATGGCTACACCTTC.

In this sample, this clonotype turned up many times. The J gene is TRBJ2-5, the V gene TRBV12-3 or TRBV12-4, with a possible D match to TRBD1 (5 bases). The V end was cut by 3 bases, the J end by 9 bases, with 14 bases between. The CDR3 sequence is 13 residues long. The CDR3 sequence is CASSFAQGLSQYF. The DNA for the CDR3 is TGTGCCAGCAGTTTTGCTCAGGGCCTCTCCCAGTACTTC.

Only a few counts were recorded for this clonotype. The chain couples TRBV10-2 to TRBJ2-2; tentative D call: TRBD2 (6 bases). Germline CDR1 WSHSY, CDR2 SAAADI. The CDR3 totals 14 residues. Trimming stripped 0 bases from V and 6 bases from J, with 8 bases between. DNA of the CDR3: TGCGCCAGCAGTGAGTCGACTAGATCCGGGGAGCTGTTTTTT. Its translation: CASSESTRSGELFF.

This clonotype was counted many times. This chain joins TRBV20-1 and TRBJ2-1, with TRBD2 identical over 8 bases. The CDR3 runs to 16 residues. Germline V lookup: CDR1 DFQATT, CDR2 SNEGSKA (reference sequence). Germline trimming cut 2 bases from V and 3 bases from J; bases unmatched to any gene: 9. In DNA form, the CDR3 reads TGCAGTGCTAGACAACTCCGGCGGGGGGACTACAATGAGCAGTTCTTC. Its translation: CSARQLRRGDYNEQFF.

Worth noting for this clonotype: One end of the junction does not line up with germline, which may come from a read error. CDR3 in amino acids: CSARDLRTSGSDNKQFF. In nucleotides, the CDR3 is TGCAGTGCTAGAGATCTGAGGACTAGCGGGAGCGACAATAAGCAGTTCTTC. The V call is TRBV20-1, the J call TRBJ2-1; 13 bases are shared with TRBD2. Germline V gene sequence: CDR1 DFQATT, CDR2 SNEGSKA (reference sequence). The CDR3 totals 17 residues.

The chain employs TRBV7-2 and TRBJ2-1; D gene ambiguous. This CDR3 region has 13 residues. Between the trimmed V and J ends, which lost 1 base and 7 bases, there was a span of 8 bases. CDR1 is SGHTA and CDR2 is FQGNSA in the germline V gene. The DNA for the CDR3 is TGTGCCAGCAGCTTAGGGATAGTAAATGAGCAGTTCTTC. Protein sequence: CASSLGIVNEQFF.

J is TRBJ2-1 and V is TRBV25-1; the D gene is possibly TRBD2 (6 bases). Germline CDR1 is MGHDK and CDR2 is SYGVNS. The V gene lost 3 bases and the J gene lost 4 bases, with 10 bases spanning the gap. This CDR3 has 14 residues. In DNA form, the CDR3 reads TGTGCCAGCAGTGACGGGGGAGTGTACAATGAGCAGTTCTTC. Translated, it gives CASSDGGVYNEQFF.

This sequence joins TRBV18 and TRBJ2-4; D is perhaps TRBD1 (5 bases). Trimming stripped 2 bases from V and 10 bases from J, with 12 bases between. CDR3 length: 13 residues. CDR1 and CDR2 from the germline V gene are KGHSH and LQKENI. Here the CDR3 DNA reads TGTGCCAGCTCACCAACCGACAGCCTAATTCAGTACTTC. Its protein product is CASSPTDSLIQYF. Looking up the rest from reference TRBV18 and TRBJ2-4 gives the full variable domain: NAGVMQNPRHLVRRRGQEARLRCSPMKGHSHVYWYRQLPEEGLKFMVYLQKENIIDESGMPKERFSAEFPKEGPSILRIQQVVRGDSAAYFCASSPTDSLIQYFGAGTRLSVL.

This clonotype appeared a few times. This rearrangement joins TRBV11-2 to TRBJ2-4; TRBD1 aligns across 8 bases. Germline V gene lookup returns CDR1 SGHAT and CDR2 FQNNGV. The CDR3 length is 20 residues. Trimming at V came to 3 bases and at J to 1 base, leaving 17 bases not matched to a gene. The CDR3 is CASSLGDRGQPKAAKNIQYF. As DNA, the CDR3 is TGTGCCAGCAGCTTGGGCGACAGGGGACAGCCCAAAGCGGCCAAAAACATTCAGTACTTC.

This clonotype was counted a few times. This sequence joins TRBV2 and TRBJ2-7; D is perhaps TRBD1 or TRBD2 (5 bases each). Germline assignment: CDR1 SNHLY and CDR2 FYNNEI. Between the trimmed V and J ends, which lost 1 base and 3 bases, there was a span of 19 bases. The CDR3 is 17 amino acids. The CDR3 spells CASSEGGTLYGLYEQYF. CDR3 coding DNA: TGTGCCAGCAGTGAAGGGGGGACCTTGTATGGACTCTACGAGCAGTACTTC.

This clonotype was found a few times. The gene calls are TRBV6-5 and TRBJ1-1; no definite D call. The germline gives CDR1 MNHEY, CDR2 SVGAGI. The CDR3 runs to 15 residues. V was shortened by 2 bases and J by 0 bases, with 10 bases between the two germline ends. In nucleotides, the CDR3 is TGTGCCAGCAGTTACAATTCGGTTCTGAACACTGAAGCTTTCTTT. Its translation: CASSYNSVLNTEAFF.

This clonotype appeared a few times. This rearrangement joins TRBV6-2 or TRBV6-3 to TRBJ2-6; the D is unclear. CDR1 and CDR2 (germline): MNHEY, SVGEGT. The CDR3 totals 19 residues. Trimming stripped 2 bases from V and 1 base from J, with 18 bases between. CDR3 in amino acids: CASSYHDVFLVSGANVLTF. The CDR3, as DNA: TGTGCCAGCAGTTACCACGACGTCTTTTTGGTGTCTGGGGCCAACGTCCTGACTTTC.

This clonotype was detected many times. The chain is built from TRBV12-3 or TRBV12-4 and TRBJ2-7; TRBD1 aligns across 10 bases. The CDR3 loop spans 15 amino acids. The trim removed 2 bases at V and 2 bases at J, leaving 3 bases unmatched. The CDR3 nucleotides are TGTGCCAGCAGTTTACTTGGGACAGGGGCCTACGAGCAGTACTTC. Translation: CASSLLGTGAYEQYF.

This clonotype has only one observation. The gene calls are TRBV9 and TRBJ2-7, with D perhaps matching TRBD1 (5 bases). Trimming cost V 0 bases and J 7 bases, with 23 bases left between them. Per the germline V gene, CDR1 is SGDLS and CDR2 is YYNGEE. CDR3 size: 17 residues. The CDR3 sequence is CASSVGDRTLGVLEQYF. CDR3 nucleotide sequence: TGTGCCAGCAGCGTAGGAGATCGGACCTTAGGGGTTTTGGAGCAGTACTTC.

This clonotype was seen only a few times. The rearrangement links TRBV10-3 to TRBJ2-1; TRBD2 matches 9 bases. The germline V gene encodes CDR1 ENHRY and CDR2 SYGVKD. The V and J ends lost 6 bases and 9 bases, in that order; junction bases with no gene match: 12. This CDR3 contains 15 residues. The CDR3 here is CAIRRGGGRVLEQFF. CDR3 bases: TGTGCCATCAGACGGGGAGGCGGGAGGGTTCTTGAGCAGTTCTTC.

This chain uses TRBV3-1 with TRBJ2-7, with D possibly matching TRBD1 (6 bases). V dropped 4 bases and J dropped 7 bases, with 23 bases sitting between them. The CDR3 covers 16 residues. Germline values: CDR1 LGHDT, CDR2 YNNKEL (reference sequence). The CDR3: CASSPIGGGGASEQYF. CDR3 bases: TGTGCCAGCAGCCCAATAGGTGGGGGCGGAGCGTCGGAGCAGTACTTC.

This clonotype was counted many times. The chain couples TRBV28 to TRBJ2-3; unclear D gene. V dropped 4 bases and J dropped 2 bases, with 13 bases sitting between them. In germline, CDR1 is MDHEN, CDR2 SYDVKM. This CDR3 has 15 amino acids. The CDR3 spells CASSSQTKATDTQYF. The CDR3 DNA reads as TGTGCCAGCAGTTCTCAGACAAAGGCCACAGATACGCAGTATTTT.

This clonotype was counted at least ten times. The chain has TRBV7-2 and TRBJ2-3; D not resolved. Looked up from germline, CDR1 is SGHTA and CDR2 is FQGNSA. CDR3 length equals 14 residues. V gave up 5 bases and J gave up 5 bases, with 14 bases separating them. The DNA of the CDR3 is TGTGCCAGCAGCCTCTCCTCAGGTGTAGATACGCAGTATTTT. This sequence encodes CASSLSSGVDTQYF.

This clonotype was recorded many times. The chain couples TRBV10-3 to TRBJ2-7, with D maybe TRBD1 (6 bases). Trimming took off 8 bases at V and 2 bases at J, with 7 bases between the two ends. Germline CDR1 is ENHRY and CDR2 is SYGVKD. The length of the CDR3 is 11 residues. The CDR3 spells CAIGTTYEQYF. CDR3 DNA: TGTGCCATCGGGACAACCTACGAGCAGTACTTC.

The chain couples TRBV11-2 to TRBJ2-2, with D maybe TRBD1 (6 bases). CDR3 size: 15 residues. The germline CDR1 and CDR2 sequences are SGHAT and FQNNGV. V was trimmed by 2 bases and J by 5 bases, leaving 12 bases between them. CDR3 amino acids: CASSLRTGFTGELFF. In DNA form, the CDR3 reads TGTGCCAGCAGCTTAAGAACAGGGTTTACCGGGGAGCTGTTTTTT.

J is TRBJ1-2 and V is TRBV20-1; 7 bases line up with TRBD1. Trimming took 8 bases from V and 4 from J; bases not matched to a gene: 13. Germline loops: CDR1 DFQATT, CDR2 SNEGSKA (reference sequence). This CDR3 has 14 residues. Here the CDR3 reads CSIGGVGWAYGYTF. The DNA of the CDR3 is TGCAGTATAGGGGGCGTAGGGTGGGCCTATGGCTACACCTTC.

This CDR3 is CASSQDRWRGAQETQYF. CDR3 DNA sequence: TGTGCCAGCAGCCAAGATAGGTGGCGGGGGGCGCAAGAGACCCAGTACTTC. The V call is TRBV3-1, the J call TRBJ2-5; 8 bases map to TRBD2. V gave up 0 bases and J gave up 2 bases; unmatched junction bases: 8. This CDR3 region has 17 residues. Germline V gives CDR1 LGHDT, CDR2 YNNKEL (reference sequence).

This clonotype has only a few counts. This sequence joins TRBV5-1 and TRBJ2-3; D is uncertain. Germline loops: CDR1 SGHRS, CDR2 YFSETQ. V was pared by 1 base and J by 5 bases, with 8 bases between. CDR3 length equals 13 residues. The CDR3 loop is CASSLLIGDTQYF. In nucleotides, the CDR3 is TGCGCCAGCAGCTTGTTAATAGGAGATACGCAGTATTTT.